These T cell receptor beta chains were read from a single sample in a study of blood T cell repertoires in COVID-19. The repertoire was sequenced with immunoSEQ multiplex PCR; TCRdb's copy has only in-frame clones and lacks some. The sample includes around 220,000 clones, around 88% of them seen just once. Sequenced material: peripheral blood. The receptor set was obtained from a man younger than 30 with active or convalescent COVID-19. Each CDR3 is given with its conserved first and last residue. D genes are given only for firm matches. Expanded clones are given a class, and other clones once, few, many or no size at all.

clone size,J gene,D gene,V gene,CDR3 protein,CDR3 DNA
.,TRBJ1-5,.,TRBV10-3,CAISESGPGGNQPQHF,TGTGCCATCAGTGAGTCTGGCCCCGGGGGCAATCAGCCCCAGCATTTT
once,TRBJ1-4,.,TRBV6-2/TRBV6-3,CASSSRNEKLFF,TGTGCCAGCAGTTCCAGAAATGAAAAACTGTTTTTT
.,TRBJ2-1,.,TRBV27,CASSLGGETYNEQFF,TGTGCCAGCAGTTTAGGAGGGGAGACCTACAATGAGCAGTTCTTC
.,TRBJ1-5,TRBD1,TRBV2,CASRGTGRSNQPQHF,TGTGCCAGCAGAGGGACAGGGCGCAGCAATCAGCCCCAGCATTTT
.,TRBJ1-2,TRBD1,TRBV5-1,CASSLVEGQGVNGYTF,TGCGCCAGCAGCTTGGTTGAGGGACAGGGAGTGAATGGCTACACCTTC
.,TRBJ1-5,.,TRBV2,CASSGDADQPQHF,TGTGCCAGCAGCGGGGATGCAGATCAGCCCCAGCATTTT
.,TRBJ2-1,TRBD2,TRBV19,CASTPGGAYNEQFF,TGTGCCAGTACTCCGGGAGGGGCCTACAATGAGCAGTTCTTC
.,TRBJ2-5,TRBD1,TRBV2,CASTQQGAETQYF,TGTGCCAGCACCCAACAGGGGGCAGAGACCCAGTACTTC
.,TRBJ1-1,.,TRBV4-2,CASSQGEVGAEAFF,TGTGCCAGCAGCCAGGGGGAGGTTGGGGCTGAAGCTTTCTTT
.,TRBJ2-3,TRBD2,TRBV27,CASMLLAGEGIDTQYF,TGTGCCAGCATGCTGCTAGCGGGAGAGGGGATAGATACGCAGTATTTT
.,TRBJ2-7,.,TRBV30,CAWNRRDEQYF,TGTGCCTGGAACCGCAGGGACGAGCAGTACTTC
.,TRBJ1-4,.,TRBV7-9,CASSLGTSHEKLFF,TGTGCCAGCAGCCTAGGGACATCTCATGAAAAACTGTTTTTT
.,TRBJ2-7,TRBD1,TRBV18,CASSPVPGQGNFYEQYF,TGTGCCAGCTCACCAGTACCCGGACAGGGTAACTTCTACGAGCAGTACTTC
.,TRBJ2-2,.,TRBV19,CASSIASNTGELFF,TGTGCCAGTAGTATAGCTTCCAACACCGGGGAGCTGTTTTTT
.,TRBJ2-5,.,TRBV25-1,CASRPSEETQYF,TGTGCCAGCAGACCCTCGGAGGAGACCCAGTACTTC
.,TRBJ1-2,.,TRBV12-3/TRBV12-4,CASSLGGRNGYTF,TGTGCCAGCAGCCTCGGGGGGAGAAACGGCTACACCTTC